What follows are 14 T cell receptor beta chains derived from one specimen sequenced in a study of HIV-infected children after antiretroviral therapy interruption. Treatment described: PENTA 11 planned treatment interruption arm or continuous ART arm. A 3' RACE protocol on RNA, with unique molecular identifiers, produced the TCR library. TCRdb used MiXCR to reprocess the 3' RACE reads, holding one entry per CDR3 protein. The sample lists about 83,000 distinct CDR3 sequences, approximately 6.9% occurring once. The sequenced sample was CD45RA+ CD4+ T cells from PBMCs, pooled from several time points, obtained from a donor given antiretroviral therapy, either interrupted or continuous. Sample subset: naive CD4+ CD45RA+ CD45RO- T cells. Receptor source: a pool of human donors with HIV.

This clonotype appeared many times. The V gene is TRBV5-1, the J gene TRBJ1-1; 8 bases agree with TRBD1. This CDR3 has 14 amino acids. After removal of 4 bases from V and 0 bases from J, the junction contained 2 bases not matched to a gene. Germline V lookup: CDR1 SGHRS, CDR2 YFSETQ. CDR3 loop: CASSRDRMNTEAFF. The CDR3 DNA follows: TGCGCCAGCAGCCGGGACAGGATGAACACTGAAGCTTTCTTT.

This clonotype was seen many times. This rearrangement joins TRBV5-5 to TRBJ2-7; 7 positions match TRBD2. This CDR3 region has 14 residues. Germline CDR1 and CDR2: SGHKS and YYEKEE (reference sequence). V trimming: 7 bases; J trimming: 2 bases; junction bases outside the gene matches: 9. Here the CDR3 DNA reads TGTGCCAGCGCCCTAACGGGGGGTCCCTACGAGCAGTACTTC. Translated: CASALTGGPYEQYF.

The chain recombines TRBV20-1 with TRBJ2-1, with 12 positions matching TRBD1. V gave up 3 bases and J gave up 10 bases; unmatched junction bases: 10. The V gene's germline CDR1 is DFQATT and CDR2 SNEGSKA (reference sequence). CDR3 length: 15 amino acids. The CDR3 loop reads CSASSTGQGAGEQFF. The CDR3 DNA reads TGCAGTGCTAGCTCTACGGGACAGGGGGCTGGGGAGCAGTTCTTC.

Many counts were recorded for this clonotype. The chain uses TRBV10-3 and TRBJ2-7; D possibly corresponds to TRBD2 (7 bases). CDR1 and CDR2 from the germline V gene are ENHRY and SYGVKD. The CDR3 extends over 16 amino acids. Trimming took off 0 bases at V and 5 bases at J, with 17 bases between the two ends. CDR3: CAISESLYRGADEQYF. As DNA, the CDR3 is TGTGCCATCAGTGAGTCGTTATATCGGGGGGCGGACGAGCAGTACTTC.

In nucleotides, the CDR3 is TGTGCCAGCAGTTACTCGATCTCCTATAATTCACCCCTCCACTTT. It codes for CASSYSISYNSPLHF. The chain uses TRBV6-5 and TRBJ1-6; D is undetermined. Trimming cost V 0 bases and J 0 bases, with 3 bases left between them. The germline gives CDR1 MNHEY, CDR2 SVGAGI. This CDR3 spans 15 amino acids.

This clonotype has only a few counts. The chain links TRBV24-1 to TRBJ2-3; no clear D. The ends were cut back, 10 bases at V and 1 base at J, with 11 bases in the middle. The CDR3 is 13 residues long. In germline, CDR1 is KGHDR, CDR2 SFDVKD. This CDR3 reads CATGASGTDTQYF. The CDR3 bases are TGTGCCACGGGCGCGTCCGGCACAGATACGCAGTATTTT.

This clonotype was seen repeatedly, ten times or more. The chain has TRBV7-8 and TRBJ1-6, with TRBD1 matching over 9 bases. Per the germline V gene, CDR1 is SGHVS and CDR2 is FQNEAQ. The CDR3 totals 17 residues. V was pared by 3 bases and J by 9 bases, with 12 bases of the junction left unmatched. CDR3 loop: CASSFQLSGTGISPLHF. The CDR3 nucleotides are TGTGCCAGCAGCTTCCAACTTTCCGGGACAGGGATTTCACCCCTCCACTTT.

This clonotype was counted between two and nine times. The rearrangement joins TRBV5-1 to TRBJ2-3, with D perhaps TRBD1 (6 bases). Germline V gives CDR1 SGHRS, CDR2 YFSETQ. Trimming shortened V by 5 bases and J by 5 bases, and 18 bases separated the two germline ends. This CDR3 is 15 amino acids long. The CDR3 protein is CASRNPDRIGDTQYF. The DNA of the CDR3 is TGCGCCAGCAGAAACCCGGACAGAATAGGAGATACGCAGTATTTT.

This clonotype was detected many times. This chain connects TRBV4-3 to TRBJ2-1, with TRBD2 identical over 10 bases. Trimming cost V 0 bases and J 7 bases; bases outside gene matches: 6. The CDR3 is made up of 16 amino acids. Germline values: CDR1 LGHNA, CDR2 YSLEER. CDR3 bases: TGCGCCAGCAGCCAAGAGGGGACTAGCGTTTTAAATGAGCAGTTCTTC. Its translation is CASSQEGTSVLNEQFF.

Only a few counts were recorded for this clonotype. The chain is built from TRBV19 and TRBJ1-2, with D hard to call. This CDR3 region has 13 residues. With 7 bases removed from V and 5 bases from J, the gap between germline ends came to 14 bases. From germline, CDR1 is LNHDA and CDR2 SQIVND (reference sequence). The CDR3 reads CASKNTERYGYTF. The CDR3 DNA sequence: TGTGCCAGTAAGAACACCGAGAGATATGGCTACACCTTC.

This chain links TRBV18 with TRBJ1-4, with a possible D match to TRBD1 (6 bases). Trimming removed 2 bases from V and 5 bases from J, with 15 bases in between. The CDR3 runs to 16 residues. Germline lookup yields CDR1 KGHSH and CDR2 LQKENI. This CDR3 reads CASSPTLGTRNEKLFF. CDR3 in DNA: TGTGCCAGCTCACCAACCTTGGGGACACGGAATGAAAAACTGTTTTTT.

This clonotype has only a few counts. The chain has TRBV7-6 and TRBJ1-1, with D possibly being TRBD1 (5 bases). Germline V gene sequence: CDR1 SGHVS, CDR2 FNYEAQ. Trimming pared 1 base from V and 0 bases from J, leaving 18 bases between. This CDR3 has 18 residues. The CDR3 bases are TGTGCCAGCAGCTTAGAGGTACGGGGGTGGGCCTTGAACACTGAAGCTTTCTTT. This gives the protein CASSLEVRGWALNTEAFF.

The V and J genes are TRBV12-3 or TRBV12-4 and TRBJ2-1; 7 nucleotides line up with TRBD1. This CDR3 contains 15 residues. The J segment lost 5 bases and the V segment lost 6 bases, leaving 10 bases of the junction unmatched. The CDR3 nucleotides are TGTGCCAGCAGCTCCCGGGACAGCTACAACAATGAGCAGTTCTTC. Protein sequence: CASSSRDSYNNEQFF.

The rearrangement joins TRBV6-6 to TRBJ1-1; D is ambiguous. There are 12 residues in the CDR3. The V end was cut by 0 bases, the J end by 8 bases, with 7 bases between. The V gene's germline CDR1 is MNHNY and CDR2 SVGAGI (reference sequence). CDR3 sequence: CASSYSPGEAFF. The CDR3 DNA reads as TGTGCCAGCAGTTACTCTCCGGGCGAAGCTTTCTTT.